These T cell receptor beta chains were read from a single sample in a study of identical twins. In TCRdb, the 5' RACE reads were re-called with MiXCR into one record per CDR3 protein. The table includes 1,800,000 or so distinct CDR3 sequences, 25% to 35% detected once. The sequencing sample was made of cord blood. Source of these receptors: a newborn girl in good health. The CDR3 runs from the conserved cysteine through the conserved F or W. The D gene is left open where the match is weak. The size of a clone is reported for some rows only, either as once, few or many, or as a class for expanded clones.

CDR3nt: TGTGCCAGCCGTGGGCAGGATTCACCCCTCCACTTT
CDR3aa: CASRGQDSPLHF
abundance: few
j_gene: TRBJ1-6
v_gene: TRBV2
d_gene: NA

CDR3nt: TGCAGTGCTAGAGATCGGGCTAGGCCTCGGGAGCAGTTCTTC
CDR3aa: CSARDRARPREQFF
abundance: NA
j_gene: TRBJ2-1
v_gene: TRBV20-1
d_gene: NA

CDR3nt: TGTGCCAGCAGCCCACAATTCGGAGGATCCTACAATGAGCAGTTCTTC
CDR3aa: CASSPQFGGSYNEQFF
abundance: many
j_gene: TRBJ2-1
v_gene: TRBV7-2
d_gene: NA

CDR3nt: TGTGCCATCAGTGCTCGACTAGCGGGAGGGTCCTCCTACAATGAGCAGTTCTTC
CDR3aa: CAISARLAGGSSYNEQFF
abundance: NA
j_gene: TRBJ2-1
v_gene: TRBV10-3
d_gene: TRBD2

CDR3nt: TGCAGTGCTAGCCCCCGGACAGGGTCGAACTATGGCTACACCTTC
CDR3aa: CSASPRTGSNYGYTF
abundance: NA
j_gene: TRBJ1-2
v_gene: TRBV20-1
d_gene: TRBD1

CDR3nt: TGTGCCAGCAGTCCGACCGGGACATCCTCTAACTATGGCTACACCTTC
CDR3aa: CASSPTGTSSNYGYTF
abundance: NA
j_gene: TRBJ1-2
v_gene: TRBV2
d_gene: NA

CDR3nt: TGCAGTGCTAGAGCTGTGGACAGGGGCGTGGGTCAGCCCCAGCATTTT
CDR3aa: CSARAVDRGVGQPQHF
abundance: few
j_gene: TRBJ1-5
v_gene: TRBV20-1
d_gene: TRBD1

CDR3nt: TGCAGTGCTAGAGAATTCCTAGCGGGAGTGTCCTACGAGCAGTACTTC
CDR3aa: CSAREFLAGVSYEQYF
abundance: NA
j_gene: TRBJ2-7
v_gene: TRBV20-1
d_gene: TRBD2

CDR3nt: TGCAGCGCTGAAGGACTAGCGGGAGAAGAGACCCAGTACTTC
CDR3aa: CSAEGLAGEETQYF
abundance: NA
j_gene: TRBJ2-5
v_gene: TRBV29-1
d_gene: TRBD2

CDR3nt: TGTGCCAGCAGCTTAAAAGCGGGGGGATTTCAAGATACGCAGTATTTT
CDR3aa: CASSLKAGGFQDTQYF
abundance: few
j_gene: TRBJ2-3
v_gene: TRBV7-2
d_gene: TRBD2

CDR3nt: TGTGCCAGCTCACCAATCGCTACGGGGACAAATGAGCAGTTCTTC
CDR3aa: CASSPIATGTNEQFF
abundance: few
j_gene: TRBJ2-1
v_gene: TRBV18
d_gene: NA

CDR3nt: TGTGCCAGCAGTGAATTAGGAACACCTAACTATGGCTACACCTTC
CDR3aa: CASSELGTPNYGYTF
abundance: few
j_gene: TRBJ1-2
v_gene: TRBV25-1
d_gene: NA

CDR3nt: TGTGCCAGCTCAGAGACACTTATCCCTATCCCCATCGGTCCGAACACTGAAGCTTTCTTT
CDR3aa: CASSETLIPIPIGPNTEAFF
abundance: NA
j_gene: TRBJ1-1
v_gene: TRBV18
d_gene: NA

CDR3nt: TGTGCCAGCAGCCAAGACATCCGAAACTCGCCCCAGCATTTT
CDR3aa: CASSQDIRNSPQHF
abundance: few
j_gene: TRBJ1-5
v_gene: TRBV3-1
d_gene: NA

CDR3nt: TGTGCCAGCACGTCGGGGGGGCCTTCCTACAATGAGCAGTTCTTC
CDR3aa: CASTSGGPSYNEQFF
abundance: NA
j_gene: TRBJ2-1
v_gene: TRBV7-2
d_gene: TRBD2

CDR3nt: TGTGCCAGGCGACAGGGTTACTCAAGGGGGGCCAACGTCCTGACTTTC
CDR3aa: CARRQGYSRGANVLTF
abundance: NA
j_gene: TRBJ2-6
v_gene: TRBV2
d_gene: TRBD1

CDR3nt: TGCGCCAGCAGCCAATCTTCCTCTAGGGGTAATGAAAAACTGTTTTTT
CDR3aa: CASSQSSSRGNEKLFF
abundance: NA
j_gene: TRBJ1-4
v_gene: TRBV4-1
d_gene: NA

CDR3nt: TGTGCCAGCAGGGCCCTCGGGCTCCAAGAGACCCAGTACTTC
CDR3aa: CASRALGLQETQYF
abundance: few
j_gene: TRBJ2-5
v_gene: TRBV28
d_gene: NA

CDR3nt: TGTGCCAGCAGACCCCGGGGGGGTTCTTCACCCCTCCACTTT
CDR3aa: CASRPRGGSSPLHF
abundance: few
j_gene: TRBJ1-6
v_gene: TRBV12-3/TRBV12-4
d_gene: NA

CDR3nt: TGCAGTGCTAGGTACCCCGACAGGGGACATTCACCCCTCCACTTT
CDR3aa: CSARYPDRGHSPLHF
abundance: NA
j_gene: TRBJ1-6
v_gene: TRBV20-1
d_gene: TRBD1

CDR3nt: TGTGCCAGCAGCTTAACCTCTATTCCAGGGGAGACCCAGTACTTC
CDR3aa: CASSLTSIPGETQYF
abundance: NA
j_gene: TRBJ2-5
v_gene: TRBV7-2
d_gene: NA

CDR3nt: TGTGCCAGCAGCTCTCCTAACAGGGAATCGCGGAATTCACCCCTCCACTTT
CDR3aa: CASSSPNRESRNSPLHF
abundance: NA
j_gene: TRBJ1-6
v_gene: TRBV7-9
d_gene: NA

CDR3nt: TGTGCCAGCAGCTTAGAGCCCCTACTAGCGGGGTACCACAATGAGCAGTTCTTC
CDR3aa: CASSLEPLLAGYHNEQFF
abundance: few
j_gene: TRBJ2-1
v_gene: TRBV7-9
d_gene: TRBD2

CDR3nt: TGCAGTGCTAGTAAGGGGGGCGCGAGTTACACCTTC
CDR3aa: CSASKGGASYTF
abundance: NA
j_gene: TRBJ1-2
v_gene: TRBV20-1
d_gene: NA

CDR3nt: TGTGCCAGCAGTCCTCGGCTTACGACCGGGGAGCTGTTTTTT
CDR3aa: CASSPRLTTGELFF
abundance: NA
j_gene: TRBJ2-2
v_gene: TRBV28
d_gene: NA

CDR3nt: TGCGCCAGCAGGGCCGAGGACAGCTCCTACGAGCAGTACTTC
CDR3aa: CASRAEDSSYEQYF
abundance: NA
j_gene: TRBJ2-7
v_gene: TRBV10-2
d_gene: NA

CDR3nt: TGTGCCAGCGGGGGTGCTTTCGATGAGCAGTTCTTC
CDR3aa: CASGGAFDEQFF
abundance: few
j_gene: TRBJ2-1
v_gene: TRBV3-1
d_gene: NA

CDR3nt: TGCGGCGTTGAGACACATCAAGCTTTCTTT
CDR3aa: CGVETHQAFF
abundance: once
j_gene: TRBJ1-1
v_gene: TRBV29-1
d_gene: NA

CDR3nt: TGTGCCAGCAGCCCGAGACTAGCGGGAGAGATGGCAGATACGCAGTATTTT
CDR3aa: CASSPRLAGEMADTQYF
abundance: few
j_gene: TRBJ2-3
v_gene: TRBV4-2
d_gene: TRBD2

CDR3nt: TGTGCCAGCAGCCACCGGACTTCCGAGCAGTACTTC
CDR3aa: CASSHRTSEQYF
abundance: NA
j_gene: TRBJ2-7
v_gene: TRBV7-2
d_gene: NA

CDR3nt: TGCGCCAGCAGCCCCGGCGGGACTAGCGGAAATGAGCAGTTCTTC
CDR3aa: CASSPGGTSGNEQFF
abundance: few
j_gene: TRBJ2-1
v_gene: TRBV5-1
d_gene: TRBD2

CDR3nt: TGCGCCAGCAGCTTTGTGTTCCTGGACCCAATGTGGACCCAGTACTTC
CDR3aa: CASSFVFLDPMWTQYF
abundance: many
j_gene: TRBJ2-5
v_gene: TRBV5-1
d_gene: NA

CDR3nt: TGTGCCAGCAGCGTAGCTACAGGGGGCTACGAGCAGTACTTC
CDR3aa: CASSVATGGYEQYF
abundance: many
j_gene: TRBJ2-7
v_gene: TRBV9
d_gene: TRBD1

CDR3nt: TGTGCCAGCAGCTTAGCGGTCGGGCGGGGCACATACAATGAGCAGTTCTTC
CDR3aa: CASSLAVGRGTYNEQFF
abundance: few
j_gene: TRBJ2-1
v_gene: TRBV7-9
d_gene: NA

CDR3nt: TGTGCCAGCAGTTCCATTCTAGCGCTTTCCACAGATACGCAGTATTTT
CDR3aa: CASSSILALSTDTQYF
abundance: NA
j_gene: TRBJ2-3
v_gene: TRBV28
d_gene: NA

CDR3nt: TGCGTCAGCAGCTCTTTACTAGCGGGGGGCAATGAGCAGTTCTTC
CDR3aa: CVSSSLLAGGNEQFF
abundance: few
j_gene: TRBJ2-1
v_gene: TRBV5-1
d_gene: TRBD2

CDR3nt: TGTGCCAGCCGAGGGTGGTACAATGAGCAGTACTTC
CDR3aa: CASRGWYNEQYF
abundance: NA
j_gene: TRBJ2-7
v_gene: TRBV7-6
d_gene: NA

CDR3nt: TGCGCCAGCAGCTTGGATTACAGGGCGGGCTACGAGCAGTACTTC
CDR3aa: CASSLDYRAGYEQYF
abundance: NA
j_gene: TRBJ2-7
v_gene: TRBV5-1
d_gene: NA

CDR3nt: TGCAGTGCTAGAGATCAGGAAGATACTGAAGCTTTCTTT
CDR3aa: CSARDQEDTEAFF
abundance: NA
j_gene: TRBJ1-1
v_gene: TRBV20-1
d_gene: NA